A single sample gave rise to the 18 T cell receptor beta chains below, sequenced in a study of shared clonotypes between healthy human individuals. TCRdb keeps only in-frame clones here, not all; method: immunoSEQ multiplex PCR. The data contain 950,000 to 1,300,000 clones, approximately 70% of them seen just once; the ten biggest clones take up about 1.5%. Source material: memory CD4+ T cells sorted from blood. Subset in this sample: CD45RA-negative fraction. All receptors come from a man younger than 35 in good health.

Of note for this clone: Other DNA sequences in this specimen translate into the identical CDR3. The rearrangement uses TRBV7-9 and TRBJ2-5, with TRBD2 matching over 9 bases. CDR3 size: 17 residues. In germline, CDR1 is SEHNR, CDR2 FQNEAQ (reference sequence). V shed 2 bases, J shed 5 bases, and the junction held 12 bases outside the gene matches. In nucleotides, the CDR3 is TGTGCCAGCAGCTTATTTCTCGCGGGGGGGCTCGGGGAGACCCAGTACTTC. Translating gives CASSLFLAGGLGETQYF. Combining the CDR3 with reference TRBV7-9 and TRBJ2-5 gives the whole variable domain DTGVSQNPRHKITKRGQNVTFRCDPISEHNRLYWYRQTLGQGPEFLTYFQNEAQLEKSRLLSDRFSAERPKGSFSTLEIQRTEQGDSAMYLCASSLFLAGGLGETQYFGPGTRLLVL.

This clone was counted a single time. This chain connects TRBV25-1 to TRBJ2-1, with TRBD2 matching over 7 bases. V lost 7 bases and J lost 6; bases outside the gene matches: 6. Germline-derived CDR1 and CDR2 are MGHDK and SYGVNS. The CDR3 has 13 residues. CDR3 region: CASNRGESNEQFF. CDR3 sequence (DNA): TGTGCCAGCAACCGGGGGGAGAGCAATGAGCAGTTCTTC. Drawing the rest from reference TRBV25-1 and TRBJ2-1, the complete variable domain is EADIYQTPRYLVIGTGKKITLECSQTMGHDKMYWYQQDPGMELHLIHYSYGVNSTEKGDLSSESTVSRIRTEHFPLTLESARPSHTSQYLCASNRGESNEQFFGPGTRLTVL.

This clone was seen a handful of times. Germline is not matched at one junction end, which may reflect a read error. The chain has TRBV5-1 and TRBJ2-1, with a weak D call TRBD2 (5 bases). CDR3 length: 15 residues. Germline lookup yields CDR1 SGHRS and CDR2 YFSETQ. The CDR3 region is CASSLDPGSSNEQFF. DNA of the CDR3: TGCGCCAGCAGCTTGGATCCGGGATCCTCCAATGAGCAGTTCTTC.

A few counts support this clone. CDR3 coding DNA: TGTGCCAGTAGTATGGGACTAGTTTCGGAGACCCAGTACTTC. Translating gives CASSMGLVSETQYF. The rearrangement joins TRBV19 to TRBJ2-5; 8 bases fit TRBD2. V was pared by 3 bases and J by 5 bases, with 5 bases of the junction left unmatched. This CDR3 region has 14 residues. Germline V gene data show CDR1 as LNHDA and CDR2 as SQIVND (reference sequence). Full variable domain (rest looked up from reference TRBV19 and TRBJ2-5): DGGITQSPKYLFRKEGQNVTLSCEQNLNHDAMYWYRQDPGQGLRLIYYSQIVNDFQKGDIAEGYSVSREKKESFPLTVTSAQKNPTAFYLCASSMGLVSETQYFGPGTRLLVL.

The J gene is TRBJ1-2, the V gene TRBV11-2; D is unresolved. The germline V gene has CDR1 SGHAT and CDR2 FQNNGV. The CDR3 totals 14 residues. Trimming pared 4 bases from V and 5 bases from J, leaving 14 bases between. The CDR3 coding sequence is TGTGCCAGCAGCTCCGAACTAGTTGGGTATGGCTACACCTTC. Protein sequence: CASSSELVGYGYTF.

The rearrangement links TRBV5-4 to TRBJ1-4, with D unresolved. V shed 0 bases and J shed 7 bases, with 10 bases lying between them. The CDR3 sequence is 14 residues long. Germline values: CDR1 SGHNT, CDR2 YYREEE (reference sequence). For the CDR3, the DNA is TGTGCCAGCAGCTTGGACGGACCCGGTGAAAAACTGTTTTTT. Translation: CASSLDGPGEKLFF.

Comments on this clone: No conserved phenylalanine or tryptophan is present at the end of the CDR3, so a read error is the likely explanation. It is unclear where the CDR3 begins or ends on the DNA, so no DNA is shown, and the CDR3 is as TCRdb lists it. The V gene is TRBV1, the J gene TRBJ1-2. TRBV1 is shown as a pseudogene. The CDR3 has 13 amino acids, counting both end residues. CDR3 residues: CTSTPIEARSGDS.

In this sample, this clone turned up a few times. The V call is TRBV25-1, the J call TRBJ2-3; 7 bases fit TRBD2. The CDR3 has 17 amino acids. Germline CDR1 is MGHDK and CDR2 is SYGVNS. Unmatched junction bases numbered 10, after V lost 2 bases and J lost 2 bases. CDR3 sequence reads: CASSETRLAGDTDTQYF. The CDR3 DNA is TGTGCCAGCAGTGAAACCCGACTAGCTGGCGACACAGATACGCAGTATTTT.

There are a few counts of this clone. The chain joins TRBV29-1 to TRBJ1-1, with 7 bases matching TRBD1. The germline CDR1 and CDR2 sequences are SQVTM and ANQGSEA. V shed 2 bases and J 4 bases; nucleotides not matched to a gene: 10. The CDR3 length is 15 residues. CDR3 in amino acids: CSVETSTGLATEAFF. DNA of the CDR3: TGCAGCGTTGAAACCTCGACAGGGTTGGCCACTGAAGCTTTCTTT.

This sequence joins TRBV5-8 and TRBJ2-7, with D perhaps matching TRBD2 (5 bases). The CDR3 runs 13 residues. Trimming pared 2 bases from V and 3 bases from J, leaving 9 bases between. Germline-derived CDR1 and CDR2 are SGHTS and YDEGEE. This chain's CDR3 is CASSLVRGYEQYF. In DNA form, the CDR3 reads TGTGCCAGCAGCTTAGTACGGGGCTACGAGCAGTACTTC.

The CDR3 region has the DNA TGTGCCAGCAGCCCCCTTGGGGAGTTGGAGAACACTGAAGCTTTCTTT. Translated: CASSPLGELENTEAFF. This sequence joins TRBV13 and TRBJ1-1; D not resolved. Trimming pared 5 bases from V and 1 base from J, leaving 17 bases between. CDR3 length: 16 amino acids. Germline CDR1 reads PRHDT; CDR2 reads FYEKMQ (reference sequence).

This chain uses TRBV6-6 with TRBJ1-2; D perhaps matches TRBD1 (6 bases). Trimming took 8 bases from V and 2 from J, leaving 18 bases between them. The germline CDR1 and CDR2 sequences are MNHNY and SVGAGI (reference sequence). The CDR3 sequence is 15 residues long. The CDR3 bases are TGTGCCAGCCAACAAACGGACAGTTCGAACTATGGCTACACCTTC. This codes for CASQQTDSSNYGYTF.

Here the CDR3 reads CASSSHLAGTGNTIYF. The CDR3 nucleotides are TGTGCCAGCAGCTCTCATTTGGCAGGGACTGGAAACACCATATATTTT. The chain employs TRBV9 and TRBJ1-3, with a tentative D call TRBD1 (5 bases). CDR3 size: 16 residues. Germline V gene lookup returns CDR1 SGDLS and CDR2 YYNGEE. Trimming removed 4 bases from V and 2 bases from J, with 16 bases in between.

CDR3 coding DNA: TGTGCCAGCAGCTACCCCTTAGCTATGGGCACAGATACGCAGTATTTT. Translating gives CASSYPLAMGTDTQYF. V is TRBV7-9 and J is TRBJ2-3; D is ambiguous. Germline CDR1 is SEHNR and CDR2 is FQNEAQ (reference sequence). Trimming pared 4 bases from V and 1 base from J, leaving 15 bases between. The CDR3 is made up of 16 amino acids.

A single count supports this clone. This chain connects TRBV5-1 to TRBJ2-5; D is ambiguous. The length of the CDR3 is 15 residues. The germline CDR1 and CDR2 sequences are SGHRS and YFSETQ. V lost 0 bases, J lost 2 bases, and 11 bases lay in between. This chain's CDR3 is CASSLADGRQETQYF. In nucleotides, the CDR3 is TGCGCCAGCAGCTTGGCGGACGGGCGACAAGAGACCCAGTACTTC.

The V gene is TRBV4-3, the J gene TRBJ2-5, with 7 bases lining up with TRBD1. The CDR3 covers 14 residues. The germline gives CDR1 LGHNA, CDR2 YSLEER. Unmatched junction bases numbered 6, after V lost 4 bases and J lost 4 bases. The CDR3 DNA reads TGCGCCAGCAGCCTCCGCAGGGGGTCAGAGACCCAGTACTTC. Translated, it gives CASSLRRGSETQYF.

The chain employs TRBV6-4 and TRBJ2-1; 10 positions match TRBD2. J was trimmed by 6 bases and V by 6 bases; bases with no gene match: 11. Germline CDR1 is MRHNA and CDR2 is SNTAGT. CDR3 size: 16 residues. CDR3: CASSPLSSGGINEQFF. DNA of the CDR3: TGTGCCAGCAGCCCGCTGTCTAGCGGGGGTATCAATGAGCAGTTCTTC.

This clone was picked up many times. The chain uses TRBV7-2 and TRBJ1-2; unclear D gene. The CDR3 length is 13 residues. V was shortened by 5 bases and J by 2 bases, with 9 bases between the two germline ends. Germline V gene lookup returns CDR1 SGHTA and CDR2 FQGNSA. The CDR3 reads CASSPLNNYGYTF. The DNA of the CDR3 is TGTGCCAGCAGCCCCTTGAACAACTATGGCTACACCTTC. Filled out from reference TRBV7-2 and TRBJ1-2, the complete variable domain reads GAGVSQSPSNKVTEKGKDVELRCDPISGHTALYWYRQSLGQGLEFLIYFQGNSAPDKSGLPSDRFSAERTGGSVSTLTIQRTQQEDSAVYLCASSPLNNYGYTFGSGTRLTVV.